A selection of T cell receptor beta chains follows, all from one sample in a study of T cells of healthy individuals. TCRdb analysed the 5' RACE reads with MiXCR anew, one entry per CDR3 protein. The sample has tens of thousands of distinct CDR3 sequences, about 14% seen once. The receptors originated from a human donor in good health. The CDR3 runs from the conserved cysteine through the conserved F or W. The D gene is left open where the match is weak. Size is omitted from some rows. Given values are once, few, many or a class for expanded clones.

j_call d_call clone_size v_call cdr3_aa cdr3_nt
TRBJ2-3 TRBD2 . TRBV20-1 CSARMTSGIADTQYF TGCAGTGCTCGTATGACTAGCGGGATTGCGGATACGCAGTATTTT
TRBJ2-1 TRBD2 many TRBV20-1 CSAGKWTSEGGQFF TGCAGTGCTGGGAAGTGGACTAGCGAAGGGGGGCAGTTCTTC
TRBJ2-3 TRBD2 few TRBV24-1 CATSDTGGPTDTQYF TGTGCCACCAGTGATACGGGGGGGCCTACAGATACGCAGTATTTT
TRBJ1-4 . medium-sized TRBV29-1 CSVGSRTNEKLFF TGCAGCGTTGGGTCGAGAACTAATGAAAAACTGTTTTTT
TRBJ2-3 . many TRBV5-1 CASTGRRGDDTQYF TGCGCCAGCACGGGGCGGCGAGGGGATGATACGCAGTATTTT
TRBJ1-2 . . TRBV6-6 CASSLSGQNGYTF TGTGCCAGCTCCCTCTCGGGACAAAATGGCTACACCTTC
TRBJ2-4 . few TRBV24-1 CATSDSRVAKNIQYF TGTGCCACCAGTGATAGTCGGGTAGCCAAAAACATTCAGTACTTC
TRBJ2-3 TRBD2 many TRBV12-3/TRBV12-4 CASSFALAGDSPDTQYF TGTGCCAGCAGTTTCGCACTAGCGGGGGATTCCCCAGATACGCAGTATTTT
TRBJ1-5 TRBD1 many TRBV6-9 CASSETGSGNQPQHF TGTGCCAGCAGCGAGACAGGGAGCGGCAATCAGCCCCAGCATTTT
TRBJ2-3 TRBD2 few TRBV29-1 CSVDSSGGNTDTQYF TGCAGCGTTGACAGCAGCGGGGGGAACACAGATACGCAGTATTTT
TRBJ2-6 . few TRBV12-3/TRBV12-4 CASRGQEARSGANVLTF TGTGCCAGCAGAGGGCAGGAGGCCCGCTCTGGGGCCAACGTCCTGACTTTC
TRBJ2-7 TRBD1 many TRBV4-3 CASRPGQGFYEQYF TGCGCCAGCCGGCCGGGACAGGGGTTCTACGAGCAGTACTTC
TRBJ2-4 TRBD1 many TRBV27 CASSDYKPSQGDKNIQYF TGTGCCAGCAGTGATTACAAACCCTCACAGGGGGACAAAAACATTCAGTACTTC
TRBJ2-2 TRBD2 many TRBV5-6 CASSSRTSGGAGELFF TGTGCCAGCAGCTCGCGGACTAGCGGGGGGGCCGGGGAGCTGTTTTTT
TRBJ2-7 TRBD2 few TRBV7-2 CASSPGTTLYEQYF TGTGCCAGCAGCCCTGGGACTACTCTATACGAGCAGTACTTC
TRBJ2-1 TRBD1 . TRBV9 CASSVSGQTYNEQFF TGTGCCAGCAGCGTCTCGGGACAGACCTACAATGAGCAGTTCTTC
TRBJ1-2 . few TRBV6-2/TRBV6-3 CASSRDGSYGYTF TGTGCCAGCAGCCGGGACGGAAGCTATGGCTACACCTTC
TRBJ1-5 . few TRBV18 CASSPRTGPNQPQHF TGTGCCAGCTCACCTAGAACGGGGCCCAATCAGCCCCAGCATTTT
TRBJ2-6 . many TRBV19 CASSMSRGGYVSGANVLTF TGTGCCAGTAGTATGAGCAGGGGAGGTTATGTGTCTGGGGCCAACGTCCTGACTTTC
TRBJ2-7 TRBD1 many TRBV27 CASSWDRAREQYF TGTGCCAGCAGTTGGGACAGGGCTCGAGAGCAGTACTTC
TRBJ2-7 . many TRBV6-5 CASSYVPGEQYF TGTGCCAGCAGTTACGTCCCGGGCGAGCAGTACTTC
TRBJ1-1 . many TRBV24-1 CATSDEAGQAFF TGTGCCACCAGTGATGAGGCAGGGCAAGCTTTCTTT
TRBJ1-5 . many TRBV19 CASSMINQPQHF TGTGCCAGTAGTATGATCAATCAGCCCCAGCATTTT
TRBJ2-7 . few TRBV10-2 CASSKGSGYEQYF TGCGCCAGCAGTAAGGGAAGTGGCTACGAGCAGTACTTC
TRBJ2-2 TRBD2 few TRBV6-2/TRBV6-3 CASTDPSGRATGELFF TGTGCCAGCACCGACCCTAGCGGGAGGGCCACCGGGGAGCTGTTTTTT
TRBJ1-4 TRBD1 few TRBV12-3/TRBV12-4 CASSSTGGLFF TGTGCCAGCAGTTCGACAGGGGGGCTGTTTTTT
TRBJ2-5 . many TRBV4-3 CASSHQGETQYF TGCGCCAGCAGCCATCAGGGAGAGACCCAGTACTTC
TRBJ2-7 . many TRBV7-9 CASSSTVPPYEQYF TGTGCCAGCAGCTCTACCGTCCCCCCCTACGAGCAGTACTTC
TRBJ2-3 TRBD2 many TRBV4-1 CASSRLSTAGGTDTQYF TGCGCCAGCAGCCGCCTATCCACGGCGGGGGGGACAGATACGCAGTATTTT
TRBJ2-3 . . TRBV2 CASSRMEDTQYF TGTGCCAGCAGCAGGATGGAGGATACGCAGTATTTT
TRBJ1-4 TRBD1 . TRBV4-1 CASSQDAWQGADEKLFF TGCGCCAGCAGCCAAGACGCTTGGCAGGGGGCTGACGAAAAACTGTTTTTT
TRBJ2-1 . many TRBV7-2 CASSLTGSYYNEQFF TGTGCCAGCAGCTTAACAGGCTCATACTACAATGAGCAGTTCTTC
TRBJ2-3 . few TRBV3-1 CASSPQGYTQYF TGTGCCAGCAGCCCCCAGGGCTATACGCAGTATTTT
TRBJ1-5 . . TRBV7-9 CASSLGAVGEDQPQHF TGTGCCAGCAGCTTAGGGGCGGTGGGCGAGGATCAGCCCCAGCATTTT
TRBJ1-2 . . TRBV7-2 CASSLEGGYTF TGTGCCAGCAGCCTCGAAGGGGGCTACACCTTC
TRBJ2-1 . . TRBV7-9 CASSQLGNNEQFF TGTGCCAGCAGCCAACTTGGGAACAATGAGCAGTTCTTC
TRBJ1-5 . many TRBV2 CAGQEGPNQPQHF TGTGCCGGGCAAGAGGGACCCAATCAGCCCCAGCATTTT
TRBJ2-7 TRBD2 . TRBV20-1 CSAVLAGGNYEQYF TGCAGTGCAGTACTAGCGGGAGGTAACTACGAGCAGTACTTC
TRBJ1-2 . few TRBV4-1 CASSPRERTAEGNYYGYTF TGCGCCAGCAGCCCCCGGGAGCGGACGGCAGAGGGAAACTACTATGGCTACACCTTC
TRBJ1-1 . few TRBV18 CASSPFGGKNTEAFF TGTGCCAGCTCACCTTTTGGGGGTAAGAACACTGAAGCTTTCTTT
TRBJ2-3 TRBD2 . TRBV5-1 CASSFRSGRDRTDTQYF TGCGCCAGCAGCTTTCGTAGCGGGAGGGACCGCACAGATACGCAGTATTTT
TRBJ2-7 . few TRBV5-8 CASSLDSGGGYPYEQYF TGTGCCAGCAGCTTGGATTCAGGGGGGGGATATCCCTACGAGCAGTACTTC
TRBJ2-1 TRBD2 many TRBV6-2/TRBV6-3 CASKGTSAFFTYNEQFF TGTGCCAGCAAAGGGACTAGCGCTTTTTTTACCTACAATGAGCAGTTCTTC
TRBJ2-2 TRBD2 . TRBV9 CASSATSGATGELFF TGTGCCAGCAGCGCGACTAGCGGGGCCACCGGGGAGCTGTTTTTT
TRBJ1-2 . . TRBV29-1 CSVEGVDYTF TGCAGCGTTGAAGGGGTGGACTACACCTTC
TRBJ1-5 . many TRBV19 CASNPGSRNQPQHF TGTGCCAGTAATCCGGGGAGTCGCAATCAGCCCCAGCATTTT
TRBJ2-4 . few TRBV24-1 CATSQGHGKNIQYF TGTGCCACCAGTCAGGGGCATGGCAAAAACATTCAGTACTTC
TRBJ2-2 . . TRBV19 CASSNSLGIFTGELFF TGTGCCAGTAGCAACTCTCTAGGGATTTTCACCGGGGAGCTGTTTTTT
TRBJ1-3 TRBD1 many TRBV5-4 CASSATGGASNTIYF TGTGCCAGCAGCGCCACAGGGGGAGCATCGAACACCATATATTTT
TRBJ2-7 TRBD2 many TRBV28 CASSSGTTYEQYF TGTGCCAGCAGTTCCGGGACTACCTACGAGCAGTACTTC
TRBJ2-3 . . TRBV6-1 CASRLADTQYF TGTGCCAGCCGCCTAGCAGATACGCAGTATTTT